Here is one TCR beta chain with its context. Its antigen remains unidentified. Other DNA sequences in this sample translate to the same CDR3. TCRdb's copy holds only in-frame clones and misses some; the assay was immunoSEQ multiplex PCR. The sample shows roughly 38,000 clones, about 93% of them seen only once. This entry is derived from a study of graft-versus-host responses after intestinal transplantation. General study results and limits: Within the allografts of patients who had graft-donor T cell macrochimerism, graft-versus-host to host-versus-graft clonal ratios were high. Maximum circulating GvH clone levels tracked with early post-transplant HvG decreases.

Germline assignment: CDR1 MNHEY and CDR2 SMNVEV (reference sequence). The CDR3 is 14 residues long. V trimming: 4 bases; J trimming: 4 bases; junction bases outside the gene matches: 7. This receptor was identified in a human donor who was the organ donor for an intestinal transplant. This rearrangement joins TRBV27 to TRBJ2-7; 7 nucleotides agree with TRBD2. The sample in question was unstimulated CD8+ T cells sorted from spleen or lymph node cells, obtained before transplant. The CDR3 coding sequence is TGTGCCAGCAGTTCGGGCGGGAGTGGGTACGAGCAGTACTTC. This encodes CASSSGGSGYEQYF.